This T cell receptor beta chain was captured by sequencing in a study of blood T cell repertoires in COVID-19. In the study's own analysis: Using reference gene primer amplification, nucleated cell counts were estimated. Using immunoSEQ multiplex PCR, the repertoire was profiled, and TCRdb retains in-frame clones only, with some absent. Clone size and V and J calls were adopted from that table, with D and trimming inferred from the DNA. Among around 67,000 clones, 85% to 90% were seen once, and the ten largest hold more than 5%. The germline CDR1 and CDR2 sequences are KGHDR and SFDVKD. The ends lost 1 base at V and 9 bases at J; junction bases unmatched: 3. This CDR3 contains 13 residues.

The sequence was obtained from a man in his fifties with active COVID-19. This sequence joins TRBV24-1 and TRBJ2-3; 7 bases align to TRBD2. The material sequenced was peripheral blood. The CDR3: CATSDFNGGTQYF. The CDR3 coding sequence is TGTGCCACCAGTGATTTCAACGGGGGGACGCAGTATTTT.